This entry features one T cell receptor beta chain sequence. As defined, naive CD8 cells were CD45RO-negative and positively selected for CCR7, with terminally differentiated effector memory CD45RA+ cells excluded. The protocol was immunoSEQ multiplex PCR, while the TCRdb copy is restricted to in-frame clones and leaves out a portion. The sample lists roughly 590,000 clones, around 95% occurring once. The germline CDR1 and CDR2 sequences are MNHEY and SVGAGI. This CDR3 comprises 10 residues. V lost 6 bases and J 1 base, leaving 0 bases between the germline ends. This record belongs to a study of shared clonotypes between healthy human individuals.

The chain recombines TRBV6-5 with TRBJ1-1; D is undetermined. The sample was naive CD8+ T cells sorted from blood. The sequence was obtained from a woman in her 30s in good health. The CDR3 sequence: CASRNTEAFF. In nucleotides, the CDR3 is TGTGCCAGCAGGAACACTGAAGCTTTCTTT.